Following are 21 T cell receptor beta chains from one sample sequenced in a study of shared T cell receptors in the human thymus. Generated by immunoSEQ multiplex PCR, the TCRdb table keeps only in-frame clones and is missing some. Here the sample spans about 380,000 clones, just under 95% being singletons. The material sequenced was thymocytes. These receptors were obtained from a human donor.

The chain has TRBV6-1 and TRBJ2-7; 9 bases are a match to TRBD1. The CDR3 is 14 residues long. Looked up from germline, CDR1 is MNHNS and CDR2 is SASEGT. The V and J ends lost 7 bases and 4 bases, in that order; junction bases with no gene match: 8. CDR3 bases: TGTGCCAGCAAAGAGGACAGGGGAAAGTACGAGCAGTACTTC. Protein: CASKEDRGKYEQYF.

The rearrangement uses TRBV28 and TRBJ2-3; unclear D gene. There are 18 residues in the CDR3. The germline V and J ends were trimmed by 5 bases and 0 bases, with 21 bases remaining between them. Looked up from germline, CDR1 is MDHEN and CDR2 is SYDVKM. The CDR3 region is CASSVTNDGISSTDTQYF. As DNA, the CDR3 is TGTGCCAGCAGTGTAACTAATGACGGTATCTCTAGCACAGATACGCAGTATTTT.

This chain connects TRBV7-8 to TRBJ2-1; TRBD1 is a possible D gene (6 bases). This CDR3 contains 16 residues. From germline, CDR1 is SGHVS and CDR2 FQNEAQ. The ends were cut back, 5 bases at V and 0 bases at J, with 14 bases in the middle. The CDR3: CASSPRTDSSYNEQFF. DNA for the CDR3: TGTGCCAGCAGCCCCCGGACGGACAGCTCCTACAATGAGCAGTTCTTC.

V gene TRBV28 combines with J gene TRBJ2-4; 9 bases match TRBD2. Germline V CDR1 and CDR2: MDHEN, SYDVKM. The CDR3 consists of 19 residues. The V gene end was trimmed by 6 bases and the J gene end by 3 bases; junction bases not matched to a gene: 18. CDR3 in amino acids: CASSLGDPGTSISKNIQYF. The CDR3 DNA reads as TGTGCCAGCAGCCTAGGGGACCCCGGGACTAGCATTAGCAAAAACATTCAGTACTTC. Variable domain in full (rest from reference TRBV28 and TRBJ2-4): DVKVTQSSRYLVKRTGEKVFLECVQDMDHENMFWYRQDPGLGLRLIYFSYDVKMKEKGDIPEGYSVSREKKERFSLILESASTNQTSMYLCASSLGDPGTSISKNIQYFGAGTRLSVL.

This clone appeared a single time. V and J are TRBV7-3 and TRBJ1-5; weak D call: TRBD1 (6 bases). This CDR3 comprises 23 residues. The V and J ends lost 1 base and 1 base respectively, with 32 bases between them. Germline V gives CDR1 SGHTA, CDR2 FQGTGA. DNA of the CDR3: TGTGCCAGCAGCTTAAACGCTGGGGACCTGACGGGACAACCATCGCCCAGCAATCAGCCCCAGCATTTT. Translating it yields CASSLNAGDLTGQPSPSNQPQHF. The whole variable domain, remainder taken from reference TRBV7-3 and TRBJ1-5, is GAGVSQTPSNKVTEKGKYVELRCDPISGHTALYWYRQSLGQGPEFLIYFQGTGAADDSGLPNDRFFAVRPEGSVSTLKIQRTERGDSAVYLCASSLNAGDLTGQPSPSNQPQHFGDGTRLSIL.

The chain is built from TRBV6-5 and TRBJ2-6; the D is unclear. V shed 0 bases and J shed 4 bases, with 7 bases lying between them. The germline gives CDR1 MNHEY, CDR2 SVGAGI. This CDR3 comprises 15 residues. The DNA of the CDR3 is TGTGCCAGCAGTTACTCCAGTCACGGGGCCAACGTCCTGACTTTC. Amino acids: CASSYSSHGANVLTF.

The chain links TRBV28 to TRBJ2-7, with TRBD2 matching over 11 bases. The J segment lost 3 bases and the V segment lost 6 bases, leaving 19 bases of the junction unmatched. The CDR3 runs 19 residues. From germline, CDR1 is MDHEN and CDR2 SYDVKM. CDR3: CASSFTDSGRASPNYEQYF. The CDR3 nucleotides read TGTGCCAGCAGCTTTACGGATAGCGGGAGGGCCTCACCGAACTACGAGCAGTACTTC.

The rearrangement joins TRBV28 to TRBJ1-1, with TRBD1 matching over 9 bases. V gave up 6 bases and J gave up 6 bases; unmatched junction bases: 5. This CDR3 is built from 13 residues. The germline CDR1 and CDR2 sequences are MDHEN and SYDVKM. CDR3 coding DNA: TGTGCCAGCAGCCCGGACAGGGGAGCTGAAGCTTTCTTT. It is translated as CASSPDRGAEAFF.

This CDR3 is CASSGGLRVTDTQYF. CDR3 nucleotides: TGTGCCAGCAGCGGGGGACTCAGGGTCACAGATACGCAGTATTTT. This chain links TRBV9 with TRBJ2-3; D may be TRBD2 (6 bases). This CDR3 is built from 15 residues. CDR1 is SGDLS, CDR2 YYNGEE, per germline. The V and J ends lost 3 bases and 2 bases respectively, with 13 bases between them.

The V gene is TRBV6-5, the J gene TRBJ2-5; 7 bases align to TRBD2. V lost 2 bases, J lost 5 bases, and 8 bases stayed unmatched. CDR3 length: 15 amino acids. Germline CDR1 and CDR2: MNHEY and SVGAGI. The CDR3 sequence: CASSYGGGPRETQYF. The CDR3 DNA reads as TGTGCCAGCAGTTACGGGGGAGGGCCGCGGGAGACCCAGTACTTC.

V and J are TRBV4-1 and TRBJ2-7, with a weak D call TRBD2 (6 bases). From germline, CDR1 is MGHRA and CDR2 YSYEKL. Trimming removed 0 bases at V and 2 bases at J, with 17 bases between. CDR3 length: 17 amino acids. CDR3 nucleotides: TGCGCCAGCAGCCAAGAGGGAGTCCGGGGGAACACCTACGAGCAGTACTTC. Its translation is CASSQEGVRGNTYEQYF.

This chain connects TRBV19 to TRBJ2-1, with TRBD2 identical over 9 bases. CDR1 is LNHDA and CDR2 is SQIVND in the germline V gene (reference sequence). The CDR3 contains 13 residues. V trimming: 7 bases; J trimming: 8 bases; junction bases outside the gene matches: 6. The CDR3 sequence is CASKRGLAHEQFF. The CDR3 DNA follows: TGTGCCAGTAAAAGGGGACTAGCCCATGAGCAGTTCTTC.

This clone was found a few times. The chain is built from TRBV5-4 and TRBJ2-7, with D possibly matching TRBD2 (6 bases). Germline CDR1 is SGHNT and CDR2 is YYREEE (reference sequence). Trimming removed 0 bases at V and 2 bases at J, with 12 bases between. This CDR3 is built from 15 residues. CDR3 region: CASSLETGGTYEQYF. In nucleotides, the CDR3 is TGTGCCAGCAGCTTGGAAACAGGAGGGACCTACGAGCAGTACTTC.

The chain carries TRBV7-8 and TRBJ1-1; a possible D gene is TRBD1 (5 bases). CDR1 and CDR2 from the germline V gene are SGHVS and FQNEAQ. The V gene lost 1 base and the J gene lost 2 bases, with 14 bases spanning the gap. The CDR3 extends over 16 amino acids. The CDR3, as DNA: TGTGCCAGCAGCTTAGGAGACAGCGTTAGAAACACTGAAGCTTTCTTT. This codes for CASSLGDSVRNTEAFF.

The V and J genes are TRBV7-6 and TRBJ2-1, with 8 bases fitting TRBD2. V gave up 1 base and J gave up 0 bases; unmatched junction bases: 11. Germline V gene lookup returns CDR1 SGHVS and CDR2 FNYEAQ. This CDR3 is 19 amino acids long. The CDR3 region is CASSLEVSGMTSSYNEQFF. CDR3 in DNA: TGTGCCAGCAGCTTAGAGGTTAGCGGGATGACGAGCTCCTACAATGAGCAGTTCTTC.

J is TRBJ2-7 and V is TRBV19; D gene unclear. The germline V and J ends were trimmed by 3 bases and 5 bases, with 17 bases remaining between them. Germline CDR1 and CDR2: LNHDA and SQIVND (reference sequence). The CDR3 spans 15 residues. In nucleotides, the CDR3 is TGTGCCAGTAGTATGTCCAGGCCCTGGTTGGACGAGCAGTACTTC. Translation gives CASSMSRPWLDEQYF.

This chain links TRBV5-6 with TRBJ2-2; 15 positions match TRBD2. J lost 3 bases, V lost 6 bases, and 9 bases had no gene match. This CDR3 has 18 residues. CDR1 and CDR2 from the germline V gene are SGHDT and YYEEEE. This chain's CDR3 is CASNSGLAGGPDTGELFF. CDR3 nucleotides: TGTGCCAGCAATAGCGGACTAGCGGGAGGGCCGGACACCGGGGAGCTGTTTTTT.

The J gene is TRBJ2-1, the V gene TRBV7-4, with 13 bases identical to TRBD2. The germline CDR1 and CDR2 sequences are SGHVT and SQSDAQ. Unmatched junction bases numbered 20, after V lost 3 bases and J lost 0 bases. The CDR3 totals 23 residues. DNA of the CDR3: TGTGCCAGCAGCTTCCTGATTAGGAGGACTAGCGGGAGAGTTCCGAGCTCCTACAATGAGCAGTTCTTC. Translation gives CASSFLIRRTSGRVPSSYNEQFF.

The chain joins TRBV5-6 to TRBJ1-5; D is ambiguous. Germline V gene lookup returns CDR1 SGHDT and CDR2 YYEEEE. The ends were cut back, 0 bases at V and 2 bases at J, with 9 bases in the middle. The CDR3 covers 15 residues. CDR3 DNA: TGTGCCAGCAGCTTGGGGAGGGAAGGCAATCAGCCCCAGCATTTT. Its protein is CASSLGREGNQPQHF.

The DNA for the CDR3 is TGCGCCAGCAGTCCGACTAGCGGGAACACCGGGGAGCTGTTTTTT. Protein sequence: CASSPTSGNTGELFF. V gene TRBV5-1 combines with J gene TRBJ2-2; TRBD2 agrees at 9 bases. The CDR3 totals 15 residues. Losses at the gene ends were 5 bases for V and 1 base for J; bases not matched to a gene: 3. Germline V gene sequence: CDR1 SGHRS, CDR2 YFSETQ.

The chain uses TRBV29-1 and TRBJ2-1, with no clear D. This CDR3 has 13 residues. Between the trimmed V and J ends, which lost 6 bases and 4 bases, there was a span of 13 bases. Germline CDR1 is SQVTM and CDR2 is ANQGSEA. The CDR3 nucleotides read TGCAGCGTGTGGCCCCCGTATTACAATGAGCAGTTCTTC. This sequence encodes CSVWPPYYNEQFF.